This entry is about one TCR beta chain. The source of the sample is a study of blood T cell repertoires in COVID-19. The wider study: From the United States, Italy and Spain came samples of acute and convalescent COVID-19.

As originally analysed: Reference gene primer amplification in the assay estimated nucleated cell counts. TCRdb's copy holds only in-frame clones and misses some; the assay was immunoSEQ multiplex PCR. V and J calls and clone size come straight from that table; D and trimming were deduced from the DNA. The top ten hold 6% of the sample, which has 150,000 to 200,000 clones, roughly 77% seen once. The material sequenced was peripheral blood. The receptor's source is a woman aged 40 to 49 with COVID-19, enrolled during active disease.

CDR3 amino acids: CASKLSYEQYF. The CDR3 nucleotides read TGTGCCAGCAAACTGTCCTACGAGCAGTACTTC. The chain joins TRBV2 to TRBJ2-7; D remains ambiguous. CDR3 length equals 11 residues. The germline CDR1 and CDR2 sequences are SNHLY and FYNNEI. The V end was cut by 7 bases, the J end by 1 base, with 5 bases between.